This TCR beta chain was sequenced for a study of CD8 T cells in Susac syndrome. V trimming: 4 bases; J trimming: 6 bases; junction bases outside the gene matches: 11. Looked up from germline, CDR1 is SGDLS and CDR2 is YYNGEE. The length of the CDR3 is 16 residues. Random hexamers primed reverse transcription of roughly 0.5 to 1 ug RNA. The CDR3 of TCR beta was amplified by immunoSEQ multiplex PCR across 54 Vbeta and 13 Jbeta. Each CDR3 protein is one row after TCRdb ran MiXCR on the immunoSEQ multiplex PCR reads. Of approximately 180,000 distinct CDR3 sequences in the sample, approximately 95% were seen once.

Source material: CD4+ T cells from PBMCs. The TCR sequence derives from a human donor with multiple sclerosis. The rearrangement joins TRBV9 to TRBJ2-1; 9 nucleotides line up with TRBD1. This CDR3 is CASSTGGDRVGNEQFF. The CDR3 DNA sequence: TGTGCCAGCAGCACAGGTGGGGACAGGGTTGGCAATGAGCAGTTCTTC.